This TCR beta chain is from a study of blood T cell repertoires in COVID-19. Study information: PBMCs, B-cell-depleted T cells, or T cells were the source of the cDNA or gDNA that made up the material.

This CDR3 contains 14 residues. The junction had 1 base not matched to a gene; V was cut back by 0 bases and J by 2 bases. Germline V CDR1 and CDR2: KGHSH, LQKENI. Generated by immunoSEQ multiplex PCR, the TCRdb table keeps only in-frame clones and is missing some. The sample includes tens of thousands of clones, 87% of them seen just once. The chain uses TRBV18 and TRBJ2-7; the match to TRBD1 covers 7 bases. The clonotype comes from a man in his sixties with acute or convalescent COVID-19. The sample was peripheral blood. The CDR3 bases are TGTGCCAGCTCACCACCGGGACAGACCTACGAGCAGTACTTC. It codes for CASSPPGQTYEQYF.